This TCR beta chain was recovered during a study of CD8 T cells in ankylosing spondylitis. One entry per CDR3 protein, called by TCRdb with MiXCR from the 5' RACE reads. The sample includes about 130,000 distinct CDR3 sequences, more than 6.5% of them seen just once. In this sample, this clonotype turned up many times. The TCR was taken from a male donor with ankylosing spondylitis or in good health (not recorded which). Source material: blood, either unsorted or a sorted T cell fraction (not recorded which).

CDR3 nucleotide sequence: TGTGCCAGCAGTGATCCCTCTCTGAACACCGGGGAGCTGTTTTTT. It specifies CASSDPSLNTGELFF. The V gene is TRBV2, the J gene TRBJ2-2, with D uncertain. With 3 bases removed from V and 1 base from J, the gap between germline ends came to 9 bases. The CDR3 consists of 15 residues. Germline values: CDR1 SNHLY, CDR2 FYNNEI.